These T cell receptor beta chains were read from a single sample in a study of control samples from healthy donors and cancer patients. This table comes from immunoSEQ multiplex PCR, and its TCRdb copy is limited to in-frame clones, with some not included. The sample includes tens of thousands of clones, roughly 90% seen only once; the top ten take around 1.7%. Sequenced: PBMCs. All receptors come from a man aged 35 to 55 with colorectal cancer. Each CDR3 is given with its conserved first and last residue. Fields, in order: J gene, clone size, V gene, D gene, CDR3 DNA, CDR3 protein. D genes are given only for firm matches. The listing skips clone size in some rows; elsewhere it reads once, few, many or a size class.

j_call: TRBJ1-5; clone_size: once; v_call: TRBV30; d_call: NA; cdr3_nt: TGTGCCTGGTCTCGGGGGAGCAATCAGCCCCAGCATTTT; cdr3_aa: CAWSRGSNQPQHF
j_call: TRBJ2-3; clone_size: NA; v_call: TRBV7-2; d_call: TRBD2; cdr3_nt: TGTGCCAGCAGCTTAGGACTAGCGGGGGGCACAGATACGCAGTATTTT; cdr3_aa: CASSLGLAGGTDTQYF
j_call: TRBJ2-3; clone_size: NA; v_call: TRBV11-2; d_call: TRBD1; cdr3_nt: TGTGCCAGCAGCCCCGGCAGACAGGGAACAGATACGCAGTATTTT; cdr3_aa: CASSPGRQGTDTQYF
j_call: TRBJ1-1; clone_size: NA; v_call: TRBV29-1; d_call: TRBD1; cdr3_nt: TGCAGCGCAGCCCCGGGACAGGGAAATACTGAAGCTTTCTTT; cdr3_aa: CSAAPGQGNTEAFF
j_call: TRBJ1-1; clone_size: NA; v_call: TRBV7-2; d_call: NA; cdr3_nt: TGTGCCAGCAGCGCCGCCGGGGCTGCGAACACTGAAGCTTTCTTT; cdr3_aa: CASSAAGAANTEAFF
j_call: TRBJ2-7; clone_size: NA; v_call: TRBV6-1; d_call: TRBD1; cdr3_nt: TGTGCCAGCAGTGACCCCGGACAGGGCTTGACCTACGAGCAGTACTTC; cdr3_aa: CASSDPGQGLTYEQYF
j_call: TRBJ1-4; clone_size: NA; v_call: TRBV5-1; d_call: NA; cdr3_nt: TGCGCCAGCAGCTTGGACGGGAGTTCTAGTGAAAAACTGTTTTTT; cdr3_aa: CASSLDGSSSEKLFF
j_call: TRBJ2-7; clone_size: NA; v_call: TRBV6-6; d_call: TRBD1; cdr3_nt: TGTGCCAGCAGTTACGGGACAGGGGGGTTCGAGCAGTACTTC; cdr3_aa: CASSYGTGGFEQYF
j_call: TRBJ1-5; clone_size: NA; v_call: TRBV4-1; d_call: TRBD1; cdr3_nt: TGCGCCAGCAGCCAAGGCGACAGGGGGAATCAGCCCCAGCATTTT; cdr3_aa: CASSQGDRGNQPQHF
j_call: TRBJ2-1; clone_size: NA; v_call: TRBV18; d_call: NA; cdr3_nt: TGTGCCAGCTCAGACACAGGGAACCCGTACAATGAGCAGTTCTTC; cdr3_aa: CASSDTGNPYNEQFF
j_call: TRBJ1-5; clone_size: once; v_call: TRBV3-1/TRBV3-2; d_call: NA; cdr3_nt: TGTGCCAGCAGCCAAGAGGGACTAAGCAATCAGCCCCAGCATTTT; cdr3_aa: CASSQEGLSNQPQHF
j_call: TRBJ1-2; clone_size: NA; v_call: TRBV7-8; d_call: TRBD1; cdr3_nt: TGTGCCAGCAGCCGCCTTGAGGGCAGGGGGAACGATGGCTACACCTTC; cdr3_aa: CASSRLEGRGNDGYTF
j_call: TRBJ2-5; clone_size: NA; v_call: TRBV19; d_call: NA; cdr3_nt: TGTGCCAGTAGTAACGGCCTTAAAGAGACCCAGTACTTC; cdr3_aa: CASSNGLKETQYF
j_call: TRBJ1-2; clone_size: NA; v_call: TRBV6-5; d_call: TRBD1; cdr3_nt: TGTGCCAGCAGTAGACAGGGGAGGCCTAACTATGGCTACACCTTC; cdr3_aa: CASSRQGRPNYGYTF
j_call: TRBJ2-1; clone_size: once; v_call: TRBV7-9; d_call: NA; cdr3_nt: TGTGCCAGCAGCCGAACGTCCTCAGGGACGGCTTACAATGAGCAGTTCTTC; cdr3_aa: CASSRTSSGTAYNEQFF
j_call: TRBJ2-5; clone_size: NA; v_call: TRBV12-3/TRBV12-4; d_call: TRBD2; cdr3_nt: TGTGCCAGCAACCCTAGCGGGGTCGGGACCCAGTACTTC; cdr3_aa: CASNPSGVGTQYF
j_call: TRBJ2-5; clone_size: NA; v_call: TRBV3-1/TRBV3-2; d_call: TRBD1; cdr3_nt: TGTGCCAGCAGCCAATATGACAGGGCCGTTGGGACCCAGTACTTC; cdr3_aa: CASSQYDRAVGTQYF
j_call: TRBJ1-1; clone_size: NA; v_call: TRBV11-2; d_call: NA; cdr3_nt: TGTGCCAGCAGTTTTCCCCTGGACACTGAAGCTTTCTTT; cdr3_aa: CASSFPLDTEAFF
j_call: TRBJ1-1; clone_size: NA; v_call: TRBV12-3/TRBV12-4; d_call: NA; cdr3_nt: TGTGCCAGCAGTTTCGGGGGAGTAACTGAAGCTTTCTTT; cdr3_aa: CASSFGGVTEAFF
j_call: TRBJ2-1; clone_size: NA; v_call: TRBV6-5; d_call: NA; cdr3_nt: TGTGCCAGCAGTTTGGGCAGAAAGACCTACAATGAGCAGTTCTTC; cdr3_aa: CASSLGRKTYNEQFF
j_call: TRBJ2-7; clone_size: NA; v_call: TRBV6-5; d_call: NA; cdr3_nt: TGTGCCAGCAGCTCCGACAGGAACTACGAGCAGTACTTC; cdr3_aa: CASSSDRNYEQYF
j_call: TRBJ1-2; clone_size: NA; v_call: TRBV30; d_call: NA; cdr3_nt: TGTGCCTGGAGTGACAGGGTTGGCTATGGCTACACCTTC; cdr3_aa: CAWSDRVGYGYTF
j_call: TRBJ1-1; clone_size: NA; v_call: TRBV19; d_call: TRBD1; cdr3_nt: TGTGCCAGTAGTGTTGACAGGGCGACCACTGAAGCTTTCTTT; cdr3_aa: CASSVDRATTEAFF
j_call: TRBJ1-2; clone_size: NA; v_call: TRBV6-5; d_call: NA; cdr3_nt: TGTGCCAGCAGTTACGCAGGGAGCGGCTATGGCTACACCTTC; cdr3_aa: CASSYAGSGYGYTF
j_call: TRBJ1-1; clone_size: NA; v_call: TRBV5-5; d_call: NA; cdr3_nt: TGTGCCAGCAGCTTGGAAGGCATGTTGGTGAACACTGAAGCTTTCTTT; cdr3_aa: CASSLEGMLVNTEAFF
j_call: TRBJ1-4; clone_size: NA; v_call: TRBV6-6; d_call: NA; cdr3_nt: TGTGCCAGCAGTCGGACGGGGACTAATGAAAAACTGTTTTTT; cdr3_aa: CASSRTGTNEKLFF
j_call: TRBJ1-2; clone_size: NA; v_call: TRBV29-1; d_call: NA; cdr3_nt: TGCAGCGCCCTCACGGGCATATATGGCTACACCTTC; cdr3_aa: CSALTGIYGYTF
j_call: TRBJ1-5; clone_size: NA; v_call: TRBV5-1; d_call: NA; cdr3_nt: TGCGCCAGCAGCTTTGGTGGTTTGGGGGCCAATCAGCCCCAGCATTTT; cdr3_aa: CASSFGGLGANQPQHF
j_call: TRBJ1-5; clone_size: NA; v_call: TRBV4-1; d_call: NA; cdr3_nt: TGCGCCAGCAGCCTACGAGTTGGGCCAAATCAGCCCCAGCATTTT; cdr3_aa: CASSLRVGPNQPQHF
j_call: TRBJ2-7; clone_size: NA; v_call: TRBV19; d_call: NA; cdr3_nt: TGTGCCAGCAGTAGAGACAGGCTCTACGAGCAGTACTTC; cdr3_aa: CASSRDRLYEQYF
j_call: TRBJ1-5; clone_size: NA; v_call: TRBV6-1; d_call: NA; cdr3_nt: TGTGCCAGCAGTGAAGTTTTGTGGGGGAACAATCAGCCCCAGCATTTT; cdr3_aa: CASSEVLWGNNQPQHF
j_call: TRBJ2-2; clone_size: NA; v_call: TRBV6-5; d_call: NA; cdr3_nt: TGTGCCAGCAGTTACTCCGGCCAGGGGATGGGCGGGGAGCTGTTTTTT; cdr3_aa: CASSYSGQGMGGELFF
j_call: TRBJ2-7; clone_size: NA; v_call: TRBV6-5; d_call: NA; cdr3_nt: TGTGCCAGCAAACAGGGCTACGAGCAGTACTTC; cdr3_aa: CASKQGYEQYF
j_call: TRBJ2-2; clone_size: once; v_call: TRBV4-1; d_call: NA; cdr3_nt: TGCGCCAGCAGCCCCCGGCAGGGCTCGAACACCGGGGAGCTGTTTTTT; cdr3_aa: CASSPRQGSNTGELFF
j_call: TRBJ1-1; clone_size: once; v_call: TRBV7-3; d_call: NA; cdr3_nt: TGTGCCAGCAGCACAAGAAGGAACACTGAAGCTTTCTTT; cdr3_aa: CASSTRRNTEAFF
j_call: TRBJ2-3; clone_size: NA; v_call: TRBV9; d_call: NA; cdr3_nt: TGTGCCAGCAGCGAGGGACGGGGCCCCCTTAGCACAGATACGCAGTATTTT; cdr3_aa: CASSEGRGPLSTDTQYF
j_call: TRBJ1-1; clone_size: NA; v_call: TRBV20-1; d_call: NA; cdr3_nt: TGCAGTGCTAGGTATAACACTGAAGCTTTCTTT; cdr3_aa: CSARYNTEAFF
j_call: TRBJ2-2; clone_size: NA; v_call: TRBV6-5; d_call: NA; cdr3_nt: TGTGCCACCCCCCGAGTGGGTACGAACACCGGGGAGCTGTTTTTT; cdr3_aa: CATPRVGTNTGELFF
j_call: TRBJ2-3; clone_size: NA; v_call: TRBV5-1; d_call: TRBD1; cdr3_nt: TGCGCCAGCAGGGGGGAGGACAGGGGATCAGATACGCAGTATTTT; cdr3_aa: CASRGEDRGSDTQYF
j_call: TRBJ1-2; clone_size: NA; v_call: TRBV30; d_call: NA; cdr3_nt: TGTGCCTGGAGTGTAGCAGTGGGGAAGGACTACACCTTC; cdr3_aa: CAWSVAVGKDYTF
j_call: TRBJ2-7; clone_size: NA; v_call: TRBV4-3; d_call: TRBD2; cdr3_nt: TGCGCCAGCAGTGCCCTAGCGGGGGAGTCCTACGAGCAGTACTTC; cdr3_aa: CASSALAGESYEQYF
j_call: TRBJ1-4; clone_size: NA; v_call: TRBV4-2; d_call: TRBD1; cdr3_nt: TGTGCCAGCAGCCAAGAGTCAATACAGGGGCACACTAATGAAAAACTGTTTTTT; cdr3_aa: CASSQESIQGHTNEKLFF
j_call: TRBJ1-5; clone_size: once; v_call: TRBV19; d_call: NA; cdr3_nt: TGTGCCAGTAGTTTTGTGGAACAGCCCCAGCATTTT; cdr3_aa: CASSFVEQPQHF
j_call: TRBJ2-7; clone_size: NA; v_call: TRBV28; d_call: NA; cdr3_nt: TGTGCCAGCAGTTTACAAGGCCGGGGCAGGGCCCCAGGGGAGCAGTACTTC; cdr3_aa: CASSLQGRGRAPGEQYF
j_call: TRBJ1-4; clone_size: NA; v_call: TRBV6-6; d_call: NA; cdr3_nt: TGTGCCAGCAAACGGCTCGGGGGTGGGGATGAAAAACTGTTTTTT; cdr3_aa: CASKRLGGGDEKLFF
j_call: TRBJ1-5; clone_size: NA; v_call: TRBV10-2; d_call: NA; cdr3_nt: TGCGCCAGCAGTGAGTCGGGTAGCAATCAGCCCCAGCATTTT; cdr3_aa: CASSESGSNQPQHF
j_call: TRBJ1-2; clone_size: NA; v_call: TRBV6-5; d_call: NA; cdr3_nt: TGTGCCAGCAGTTCCCCTCGGTCCTCTAACTATGGCTACACCTTC; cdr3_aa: CASSSPRSSNYGYTF
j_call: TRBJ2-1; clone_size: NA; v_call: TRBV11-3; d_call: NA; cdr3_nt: TGTGCCAGCAGCCCATCGGACCAATACAATGAGCAGTTCTTC; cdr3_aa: CASSPSDQYNEQFF
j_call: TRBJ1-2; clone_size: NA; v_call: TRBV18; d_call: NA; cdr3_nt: TGTGCCAGCTCAAGGGAGACAGCATATGGCTACACCTTC; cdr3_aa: CASSRETAYGYTF
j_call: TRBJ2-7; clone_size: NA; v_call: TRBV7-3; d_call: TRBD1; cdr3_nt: TGTGCCAGCAGCTTATCGGCAGGGGGAGAGTACGAGCAGTACTTC; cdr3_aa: CASSLSAGGEYEQYF
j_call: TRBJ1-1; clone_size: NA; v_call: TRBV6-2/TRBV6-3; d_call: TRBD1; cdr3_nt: TGTGCCAGCAGCAGGGACAGGGGACGCACTGAAGCTTTCTTT; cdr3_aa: CASSRDRGRTEAFF
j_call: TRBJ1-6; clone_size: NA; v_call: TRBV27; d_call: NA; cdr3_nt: TGTGCCAGCAGTCCCACCGGAGGTTCACCCCTCCACTTT; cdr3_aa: CASSPTGGSPLHF
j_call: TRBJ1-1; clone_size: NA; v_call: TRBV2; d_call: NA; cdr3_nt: TGTGCCAGCAGGCGGGTCCAAAACACTGAAGCTTTCTTT; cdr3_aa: CASRRVQNTEAFF